The entry below gives a single T cell receptor (beta chain) sequence along with its context. Its target is not known. The entry originates in a study of T cell responses to AZD1222 COVID-19 vaccine. General study points: In all cases, repertoires were sampled only after the peak T cell response.

Sequenced by immunoSEQ multiplex PCR; TCRdb stores in-frame clones only, minus some. The data hold about 89,000 clones, with about nine tenths observed a single time. The specimen was peripheral blood, collected 28 days after the second AZD1222 dose. The receptor's source is an adult who received the AZD1222 COVID-19 vaccine.

The CDR3 spells CASSRTGNTGELFF. As DNA, the CDR3 is TGTGCCAGCAGTCGGACAGGGAACACCGGGGAGCTGTTTTTT. The gene calls are TRBV25-1 and TRBJ2-2; 7 nucleotides align to TRBD1. V lost 5 bases and J lost 1; bases outside the gene matches: 1. The CDR3 has 14 residues. Germline CDR1 MGHDK, CDR2 SYGVNS. The full variable domain, in which reference TRBV25-1 and TRBJ2-2 provide the parts outside the CDR3, is EADIYQTPRYLVIGTGKKITLECSQTMGHDKMYWYQQDPGMELHLIHYSYGVNSTEKGDLSSESTVSRIRTEHFPLTLESARPSHTSQYLCASSRTGNTGELFFGEGSRLTVL.